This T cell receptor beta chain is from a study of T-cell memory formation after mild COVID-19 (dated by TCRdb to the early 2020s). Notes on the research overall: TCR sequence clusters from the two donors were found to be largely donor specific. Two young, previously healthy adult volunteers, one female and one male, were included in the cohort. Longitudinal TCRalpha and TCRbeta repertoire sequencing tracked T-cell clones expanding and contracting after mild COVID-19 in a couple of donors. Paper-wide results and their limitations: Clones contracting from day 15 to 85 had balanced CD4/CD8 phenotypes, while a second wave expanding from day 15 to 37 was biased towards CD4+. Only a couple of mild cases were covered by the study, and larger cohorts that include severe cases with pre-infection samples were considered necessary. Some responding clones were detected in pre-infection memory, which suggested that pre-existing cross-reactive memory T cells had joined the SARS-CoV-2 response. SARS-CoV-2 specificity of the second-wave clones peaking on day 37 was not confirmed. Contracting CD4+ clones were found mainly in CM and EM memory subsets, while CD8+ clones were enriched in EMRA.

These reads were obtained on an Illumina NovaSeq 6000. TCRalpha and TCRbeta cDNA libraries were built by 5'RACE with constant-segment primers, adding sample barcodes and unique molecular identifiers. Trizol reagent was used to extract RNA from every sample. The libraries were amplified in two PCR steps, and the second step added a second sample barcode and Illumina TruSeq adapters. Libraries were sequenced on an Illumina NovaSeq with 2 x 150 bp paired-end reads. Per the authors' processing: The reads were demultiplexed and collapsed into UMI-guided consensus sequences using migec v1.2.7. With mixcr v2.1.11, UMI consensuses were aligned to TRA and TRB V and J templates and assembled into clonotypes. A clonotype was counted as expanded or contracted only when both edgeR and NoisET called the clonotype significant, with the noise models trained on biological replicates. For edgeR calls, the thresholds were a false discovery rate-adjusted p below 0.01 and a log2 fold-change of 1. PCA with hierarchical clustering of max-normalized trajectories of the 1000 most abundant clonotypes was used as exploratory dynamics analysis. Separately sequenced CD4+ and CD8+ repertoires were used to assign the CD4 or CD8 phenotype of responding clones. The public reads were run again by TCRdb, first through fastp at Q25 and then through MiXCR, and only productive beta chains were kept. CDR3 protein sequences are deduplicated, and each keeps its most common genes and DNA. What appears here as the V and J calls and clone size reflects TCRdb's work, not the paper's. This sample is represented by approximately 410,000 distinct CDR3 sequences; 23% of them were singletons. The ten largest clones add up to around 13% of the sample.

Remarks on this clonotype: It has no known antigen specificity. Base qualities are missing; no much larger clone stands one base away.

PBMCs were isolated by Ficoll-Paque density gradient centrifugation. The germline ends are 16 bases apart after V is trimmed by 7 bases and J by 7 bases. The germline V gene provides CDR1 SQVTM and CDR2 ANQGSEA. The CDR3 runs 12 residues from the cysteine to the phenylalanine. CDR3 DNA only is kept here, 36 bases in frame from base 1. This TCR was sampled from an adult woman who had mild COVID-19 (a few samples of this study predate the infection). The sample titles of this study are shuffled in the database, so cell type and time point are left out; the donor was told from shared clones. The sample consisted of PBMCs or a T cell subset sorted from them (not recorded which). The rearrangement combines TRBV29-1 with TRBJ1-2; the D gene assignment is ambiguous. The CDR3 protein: CSAISQEAGYTF. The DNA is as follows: TGCAGCGCTATCTCCCAGGAAGCTGGCTACACCTTC. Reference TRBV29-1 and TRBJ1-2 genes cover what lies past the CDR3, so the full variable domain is SAVISQKPSRDICQRGTSLTIQCQVDSQVTMMFWYRQQPGQSLTLIATANQGSEATYESGFVIDKFPISRPNLTFSTLTVSNMSPEDSSIYLCSAISQEAGYTFGSGTRLTVV.